The clone carrying this TCR beta chain showed up just a few times. The data originate from a study of patients and donors after allogeneic stem cell transplantation. The CDR3 has 14 residues. V was clipped by 3 bases and J by 7 bases, with 10 bases between them. From the RT-PCR reads, TCRdb called clonotypes with MiXCR, one entry per CDR3 protein. Of 410,000 or so distinct CDR3 sequences listed, under 20% are singletons. The rearrangement joins TRBV12-3 or TRBV12-4 to TRBJ2-6; maybe TRBD2 (6 bases). The specimen was blood, either unsorted or a sorted T cell fraction (not recorded which). The clonotype originates from a human donor who was either an allogeneic HSCT recipient or a stem cell or donor lymphocyte infusion donor (not recorded which). It is not recorded whose cells these are; they may come from a transplant donor. CDR3: CASSFRGAANVLTF. The CDR3 region has the DNA TGTGCCAGCAGTTTCCGCGGGGCCGCCAACGTCCTGACTTTC.